The clone carrying this TCR beta chain was counted a few times. The data stem from a study of type 1 regulatory T cells. Study details: T-allo10 is a Tr1-enriched, alloantigen-specific CD4 T cell product made in vitro.

TCRdb called the reads again in MiXCR, with one record for every CDR3 protein. The table includes about 18,000 distinct CDR3 sequences, 10% detected once. Germline V gene lookup returns CDR1 SGHTA and CDR2 FQGNSA. The CDR3 sequence is 15 residues long. The V and J ends lost 6 bases and 6 bases, in that order; junction bases with no gene match: 10. The receptor was derived from a human donor in good health. The V gene is TRBV7-2, the J gene TRBJ1-5; 8 bases agree with TRBD1. Material for sequencing was CD4+ T cells, either the whole sample or a sorted fraction (not recorded which). The CDR3 DNA is TGTGCCAGCAGAAATAGGACAGGGCCAGGTCAGCCCCAGCATTTT. Translated, it gives CASRNRTGPGQPQHF. Variable domain in full (rest from reference TRBV7-2 and TRBJ1-5): GAGVSQSPSNKVTEKGKDVELRCDPISGHTALYWYRQSLGQGLEFLIYFQGNSAPDKSGLPSDRFSAERTGGSVSTLTIQRTQQEDSAVYLCASRNRTGPGQPQHFGDGTRLSIL.